Below, one T cell receptor (beta chain) is given with its context. This sample is drawn from a study of patients and donors after allogeneic stem cell transplantation. Germline-derived CDR1 and CDR2 are SGHTS and YDEGEE. The V and J ends lost 5 bases and 8 bases respectively, with 17 bases between them. The CDR3 runs to 15 residues. TCRdb independently ran MiXCR on the RT-PCR reads; one entry per CDR3 protein. This sample carries some 880,000 distinct CDR3 sequences, roughly 18% of them seen once, and the ten largest clones take 5.5% to 6.5%. Sequenced material: blood, either unsorted or a sorted T cell fraction (not recorded which). The V and J genes are TRBV5-8 and TRBJ1-6; unclear D gene. The sequence was collected from a human donor who was either an allogeneic HSCT recipient or a stem cell or donor lymphocyte infusion donor (not recorded which). It is not recorded whose cells these are; they may come from a transplant donor. This chain's CDR3 is CASSFDTLYYSPLHF. The CDR3 bases are TGTGCCAGCAGTTTTGACACCCTATACTATTCACCCCTCCACTTT.